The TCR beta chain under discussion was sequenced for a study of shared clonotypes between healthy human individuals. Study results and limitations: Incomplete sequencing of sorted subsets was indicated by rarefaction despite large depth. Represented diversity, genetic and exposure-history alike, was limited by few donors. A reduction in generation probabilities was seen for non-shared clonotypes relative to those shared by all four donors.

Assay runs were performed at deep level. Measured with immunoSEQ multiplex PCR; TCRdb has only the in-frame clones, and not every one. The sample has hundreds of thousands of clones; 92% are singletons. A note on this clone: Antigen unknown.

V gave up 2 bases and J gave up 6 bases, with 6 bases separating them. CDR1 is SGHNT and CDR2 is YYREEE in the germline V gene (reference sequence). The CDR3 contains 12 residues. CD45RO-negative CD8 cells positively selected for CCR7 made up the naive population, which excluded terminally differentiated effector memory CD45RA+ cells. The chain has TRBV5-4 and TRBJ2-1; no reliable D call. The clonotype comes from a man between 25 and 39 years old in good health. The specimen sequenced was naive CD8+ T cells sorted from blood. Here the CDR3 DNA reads TGTGCCAGCAGCTTTCAGATCAATGAGCAGTTCTTC. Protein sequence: CASSFQINEQFF.